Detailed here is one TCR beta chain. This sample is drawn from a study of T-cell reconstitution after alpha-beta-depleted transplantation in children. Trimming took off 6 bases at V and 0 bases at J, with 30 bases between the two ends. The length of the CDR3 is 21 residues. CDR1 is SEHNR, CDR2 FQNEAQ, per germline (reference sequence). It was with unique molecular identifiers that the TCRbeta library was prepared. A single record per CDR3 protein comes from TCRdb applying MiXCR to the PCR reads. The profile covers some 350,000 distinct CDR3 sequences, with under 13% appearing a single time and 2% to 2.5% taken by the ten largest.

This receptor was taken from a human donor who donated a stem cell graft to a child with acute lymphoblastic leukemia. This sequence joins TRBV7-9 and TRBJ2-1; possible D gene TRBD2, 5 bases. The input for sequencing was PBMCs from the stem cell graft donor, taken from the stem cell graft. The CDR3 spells CASSFPAATSSRTSSYNEQFF. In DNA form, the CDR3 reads TGTGCCAGCAGTTTTCCAGCGGCAACGAGTTCTCGTACGAGCTCCTACAATGAGCAGTTCTTC.